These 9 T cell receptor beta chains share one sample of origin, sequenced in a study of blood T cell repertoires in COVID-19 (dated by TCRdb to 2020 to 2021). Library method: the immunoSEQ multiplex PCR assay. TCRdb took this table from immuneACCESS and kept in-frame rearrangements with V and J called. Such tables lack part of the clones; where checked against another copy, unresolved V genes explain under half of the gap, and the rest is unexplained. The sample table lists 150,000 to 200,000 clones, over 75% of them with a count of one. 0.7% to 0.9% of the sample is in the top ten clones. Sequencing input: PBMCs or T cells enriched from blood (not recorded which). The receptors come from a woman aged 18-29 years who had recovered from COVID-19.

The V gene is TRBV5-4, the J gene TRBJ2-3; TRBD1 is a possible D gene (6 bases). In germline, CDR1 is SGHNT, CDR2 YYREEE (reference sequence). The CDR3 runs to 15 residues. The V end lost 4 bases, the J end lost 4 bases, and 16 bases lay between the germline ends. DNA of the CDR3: TGTGCCAGCAGCCTAGCTGGGGGCAGATCAGATACGCAGTATTTT. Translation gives CASSLAGGRSDTQYF. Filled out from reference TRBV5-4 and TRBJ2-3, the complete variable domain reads ETGVTQSPTHLIKTRGQQVTLRCSSQSGHNTVSWYQQALGQGPQFIFQYYREEENGRGNFPPRFSGLQFPNYSSELNVNALELDDSALYLCASSLAGGRSDTQYFGPGTRLTVL.

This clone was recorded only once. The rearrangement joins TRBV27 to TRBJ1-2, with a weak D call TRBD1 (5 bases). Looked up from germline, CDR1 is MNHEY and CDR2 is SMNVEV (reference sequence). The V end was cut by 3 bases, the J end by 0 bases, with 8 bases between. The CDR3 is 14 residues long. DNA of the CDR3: TGTGCCAGCAGTTTGACAGTACCTAACTATGGCTACACCTTC. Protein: CASSLTVPNYGYTF.

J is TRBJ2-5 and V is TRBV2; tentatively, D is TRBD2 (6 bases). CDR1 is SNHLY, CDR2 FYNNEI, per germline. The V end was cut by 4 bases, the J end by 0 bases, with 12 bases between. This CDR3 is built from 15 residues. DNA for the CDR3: TGTGCCAGCAGTGGAGCGGGCCTGTACCAAGAGACCCAGTACTTC. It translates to CASSGAGLYQETQYF.

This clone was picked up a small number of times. The chain's CDR3 is CASSSGPGGTEAFF. CDR3 nucleotides: TGTGCCAGCAGCTCAGGACCAGGGGGCACTGAAGCTTTCTTT. The chain uses TRBV7-9 and TRBJ1-1, with 7 bases aligning to TRBD1. The V and J ends lost 4 bases and 4 bases, in that order; junction bases with no gene match: 6. CDR3 size: 14 residues. CDR1 and CDR2 from the germline V gene are SEHNR and FQNEAQ (reference sequence). The complete variable domain, with remaining parts taken from reference TRBV7-9 and TRBJ1-1, reads DTGVSQNPRHKITKRGQNVTFRCDPISEHNRLYWYRQTLGQGPEFLTYFQNEAQLEKSRLLSDRFSAERPKGSFSTLEIQRTEQGDSAMYLCASSSGPGGTEAFFGQGTRLTVV.

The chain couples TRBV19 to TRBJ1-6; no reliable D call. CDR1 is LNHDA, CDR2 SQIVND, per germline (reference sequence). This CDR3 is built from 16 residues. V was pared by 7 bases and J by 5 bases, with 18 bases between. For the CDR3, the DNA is TGTGCCAGTACTCGGGCCTGGGGAGCTAATAATTCACCCCTCCACTTT. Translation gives CASTRAWGANNSPLHF. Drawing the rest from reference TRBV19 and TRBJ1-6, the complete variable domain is DGGITQSPKYLFRKEGQNVTLSCEQNLNHDAMYWYRQDPGQGLRLIYYSQIVNDFQKGDIAEGYSVSREKKESFPLTVTSAQKNPTAFYLCASTRAWGANNSPLHFGNGTRLTVT.

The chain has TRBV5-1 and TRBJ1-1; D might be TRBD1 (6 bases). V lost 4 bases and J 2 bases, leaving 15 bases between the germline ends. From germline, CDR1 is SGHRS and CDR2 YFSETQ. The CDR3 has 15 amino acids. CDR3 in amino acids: CASSPRTALNTEAFF. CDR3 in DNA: TGCGCCAGCAGCCCCCGGACAGCATTAAACACTGAAGCTTTCTTT.

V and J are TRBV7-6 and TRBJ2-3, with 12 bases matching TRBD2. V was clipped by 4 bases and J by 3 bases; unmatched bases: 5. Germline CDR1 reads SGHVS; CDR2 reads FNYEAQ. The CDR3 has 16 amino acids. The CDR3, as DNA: TGTGCCAGCAGCTCTCTAGCGGGAGGGAGGACAGATACGCAGTATTTT. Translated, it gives CASSSLAGGRTDTQYF.

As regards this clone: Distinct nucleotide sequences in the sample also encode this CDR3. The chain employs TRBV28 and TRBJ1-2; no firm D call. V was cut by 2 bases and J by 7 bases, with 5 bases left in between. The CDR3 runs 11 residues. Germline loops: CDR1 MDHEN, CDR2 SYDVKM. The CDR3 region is CASSLLGGYTF. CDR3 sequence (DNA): TGTGCCAGCAGTTTACTAGGTGGCTACACCTTC.

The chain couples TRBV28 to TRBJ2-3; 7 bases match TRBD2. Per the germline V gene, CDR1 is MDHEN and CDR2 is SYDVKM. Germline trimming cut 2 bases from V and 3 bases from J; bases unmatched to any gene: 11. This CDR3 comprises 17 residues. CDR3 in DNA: TGTGCCAGCAGTTTAGGGCTAGCGGAGAGGAGTACAGATACGCAGTATTTT. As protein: CASSLGLAERSTDTQYF.